These T cell receptor beta chains were read from a single sample in a study of T-cell memory formation after mild COVID-19. Each CDR3 protein gets one entry after TCRdb re-called the 5' RACE reads with MiXCR. Of 85,000 to 130,000 distinct CDR3 sequences in the sample, roughly 12% were seen once. Source material: PBMCs or a T cell subset sorted from them (not recorded which). These receptors came from an adult woman who had mild COVID-19 (a few samples of this study predate the infection). Cell type and time point are not known. The CDR3 runs from the conserved cysteine through the conserved F or W. D genes are given only for firm matches. The size entry is marked missing in some rows and otherwise reads once, few, many or a size class.

>.|TRBJ2-1|.|TRBV11-2|14
TGTGCCAGCAGCTTAGGGGCAGGGCCTAATGAGCAGTTCTTC
CASSLGAGPNEQFF
>few|TRBJ2-2|.|TRBV2|13
TGTGCCAGCAGTGCTGCGAACACCGGGGAGCTGTTTTTT
CASSAANTGELFF
>.|TRBJ1-5|TRBD1|TRBV7-9|14
TGTGCCAGCAGCGTGGGACAGGCCAATCAGCCCCAGCATTTT
CASSVGQANQPQHF
>.|TRBJ2-7|TRBD1|TRBV3-1|16
TGTGCCAGCAGCCCGGAGGGACAGGGGGACCTCTACGAGCAGTACTTC
CASSPEGQGDLYEQYF
>.|TRBJ1-6|.|TRBV30|13
TGTGCCTCCAACCGAGGGGAGTATGCACCCCTCCACTTT
CASNRGEYAPLHF
>.|TRBJ2-2|TRBD1|TRBV10-3|15
TGTGCCATCAGTGAGACAGGGGGGAACACCGGGGAGCTGTTTTTT
CAISETGGNTGELFF
>few|TRBJ2-6|TRBD1|TRBV5-1|18
TGCGCCAGCAGCTTGGGGACAGGGTCATCGTCTGGGGCCAACGTCCTGACTTTC
CASSLGTGSSSGANVLTF
>few|TRBJ2-5|.|TRBV5-6|15
TGTGCCAGCTTGACAGTTTCTGGGGCCCAAGAGACCCAGTACTTC
CASLTVSGAQETQYF
>.|TRBJ2-1|TRBD2|TRBV7-6|15
TGTGCCAGCAGCTGGACGGGCGGGAGTTTGACTGAGCAGTTCTTC
CASSWTGGSLTEQFF
>.|TRBJ2-7|.|TRBV25-1|15
TGTGCCAGCAGTGAGGAGGGGGGAGGGGCGTGGGAGCAGTACTTC
CASSEEGGGAWEQYF
>few|TRBJ2-4|.|TRBV7-8|16
TGTGCCAGCAGCTTAGTCCAATACCCTGCCAAAAACATTCAGTACTTC
CASSLVQYPAKNIQYF
>.|TRBJ2-7|.|TRBV13|17
TGTGCCAGCAGCTTTTTCCAGAGTCCTCCCCGATCCTACGAGCAGTACTTC
CASSFFQSPPRSYEQYF
>few|TRBJ1-5|.|TRBV27|14
TGTGCCAGCAGTTTAAACGGCGGCAATCAGCCCCAGCATTTT
CASSLNGGNQPQHF
>.|TRBJ2-3|TRBD2|TRBV12-3/TRBV12-4|18
TGTGCCAGCAGTTTCAGGACTAGCGGAGACATGGGTACAGATACGCAGTATTTT
CASSFRTSGDMGTDTQYF
>.|TRBJ2-1|.|TRBV9|11
TGTGCCAGCAGCGGGAGAGAGGTTGCGTCCTTC
CASSGREVASF
>few|TRBJ2-2|TRBD2|TRBV20-1|15
TGCGGCACCCGGGCTAGCGGGAGTAGAGCGGGGGAGCTGTTTTTT
CGTRASGSRAGELFF
>.|TRBJ1-1|.|TRBV30|11
TGTGCCTGGGGGGTTGGCACTGAAGCTTTCTTT
CAWGVGTEAFF
>few|TRBJ2-2|TRBD1|TRBV29-1|15
TGCAGCGTTGTGTGGCAGGGGGCTTGGACCGGGGAGCTGTTTTTT
CSVVWQGAWTGELFF
>many|TRBJ2-1|.|TRBV7-3|12
TGTGCCAGCAGCTTTTCAGGGAGCGAGCAGTTCTTC
CASSFSGSEQFF
>.|TRBJ2-3|.|TRBV27|16
TGTGCCAGCAGTTTACTCTTTCCAGGGGCGGTAGATACGCAGTATTTT
CASSLLFPGAVDTQYF
>.|TRBJ2-7|TRBD2|TRBV12-3/TRBV12-4|16
TGTGCCAGCAGTCTATGGGGACTAGCGGAACCCTACGAGCAGTACTTC
CASSLWGLAEPYEQYF
>.|TRBJ1-6|.|TRBV6-5|16
TGTGCCAGCAGTTACGAGGGACTCGGCTATAATTCACCCCTCCACTTT
CASSYEGLGYNSPLHF
>few|TRBJ2-1|TRBD2|TRBV9|20
TGTGCCAGCAGCGTAGCTGGTCCCAGCGGGGGGGCGGGCCCCTACAATGAGCAGTTCTTC
CASSVAGPSGGAGPYNEQFF
>few|TRBJ1-1|.|TRBV4-1|15
TGCGCCAGCAGCCAAGATCCCAGATTGAACACTGAAGCTTTCTTT
CASSQDPRLNTEAFF
>few|TRBJ2-2|.|TRBV7-6|14
TGTGCCAGCAGCAGACTAGTGAACACCGGGGAGCTGTTTTTT
CASSRLVNTGELFF
>.|TRBJ2-1|TRBD1|TRBV29-1|14
TGCAGCGTTGACGGGACAGGAAACTACAATGAGCAGTTCTTC
CSVDGTGNYNEQFF
>few|TRBJ1-2|.|TRBV18|16
TGTGCCAGCTCACCAAGTACCTGGGGAGCCCTTTATGGCTACACCTTC
CASSPSTWGALYGYTF
>few|TRBJ2-7|TRBD1|TRBV12-3/TRBV12-4|15
TGTGCCAGCAGTCATACCGGGACAGGGCATAGGGAGCAGTACTTC
CASSHTGTGHREQYF
>few|TRBJ2-2|.|TRBV7-6|13
TGTGCCAGCAGCTCTTTCCCGGCCGGGGAGCTGTTTTTT
CASSSFPAGELFF
>.|TRBJ2-7|.|TRBV7-9|14
TGTGCCAGCAGCCCGTTGGGACGGGCTTACGAGCAGTACTTC
CASSPLGRAYEQYF
>.|TRBJ1-1|TRBD1|TRBV7-7|13
TGTGCCAGCAGCTTGGGGACAGCGACTGAAGCTTTCTTT
CASSLGTATEAFF
>.|TRBJ2-7|.|TRBV6-1|11
TGTGCCACCTGGGGGGTACGCGAGCAGTACTTC
CATWGVREQYF
>.|TRBJ1-2|.|TRBV5-4|12
TGTGCCAGCAGCTCCGAGGTTTATGGCTACACCTTC
CASSSEVYGYTF
>.|TRBJ2-5|TRBD1|TRBV24-1|15
TGTGCCACCAAGCAGGACAGGGGACTGCAAGAGACCCAGTACTTC
CATKQDRGLQETQYF
>.|TRBJ2-7|.|TRBV5-1|15
TGCGCCAGCAGCCCTGTGGAGGCTCGCACCTACGAGCAGTACTTC
CASSPVEARTYEQYF
>.|TRBJ2-4|TRBD1|TRBV11-2|17
TGTGCCAGCAGCCGCCGGACAGGGGGCACCTTTAAAAACATTCAGTACTTC
CASSRRTGGTFKNIQYF
>many|TRBJ2-7|.|TRBV12-3/TRBV12-4|13
TGTGCCAGCAGTTACATGTTGGGTGACGAGCAGTACTTC
CASSYMLGDEQYF
>few|TRBJ2-3|TRBD1|TRBV9|15
TGTGCCAGCAGCGGTACAGGGGATAGCACAGATACGCAGTATTTT
CASSGTGDSTDTQYF
>.|TRBJ1-2|.|TRBV7-9|17
TGTGCCAGCAGCTATGCCCTCCAAGGGCAGGGAGGATTAGGCTACACCTTC
CASSYALQGQGGLGYTF
>few|TRBJ2-7|TRBD2|TRBV6-5|15
TGTGCCAGCAGTTACTCGTCTAGCGGGAGAGCGGAGCAGTACTTC
CASSYSSSGRAEQYF
>.|TRBJ2-5|.|TRBV29-1|13
TGCAGCGTTGAAGTCTCCCTAAAAGAGACCCAGTACTTC
CSVEVSLKETQYF
>few|TRBJ2-6|TRBD1|TRBV3-1|17
TGTGCCAGCAGCCAAGTGGGACAGAGCTCTGGGGCCAACGTCCTGACTTTC
CASSQVGQSSGANVLTF
>.|TRBJ2-2|.|TRBV5-1|14
TGCGCCAGCAGCTTCTTATTGAACACCGGGGAGCTGTTTTTT
CASSFLLNTGELFF
>.|TRBJ2-3|TRBD1|TRBV4-1|15
TGCGCCAGCAGACGGACAGGGCCTAGCACAGATACGCAGTATTTT
CASRRTGPSTDTQYF
>.|TRBJ2-7|.|TRBV9|15
TGTGCCAGCAGCGTATCCGCGGACCGCTCCTACGAGCAGTACTTC
CASSVSADRSYEQYF
>few|TRBJ2-3|TRBD2|TRBV4-3|15
TGCGCCAGCAGCCGGGGGGGGAGCGGCACAGATACGCAGTATTTT
CASSRGGSGTDTQYF
>.|TRBJ2-3|TRBD2|TRBV5-4|17
TGTGCCAGCAGCTCGGCACGAGCGGGAGCTAGCACAGATACGCAGTATTTT
CASSSARAGASTDTQYF
>.|TRBJ1-1|.|TRBV19|12
TGTGCCAGTAGTATAGAAAGGGGTGAAGCTTTCTTT
CASSIERGEAFF
>.|TRBJ1-1|.|TRBV24-1|11
TGTGCCACCAGTGATCTCCAAACGGCTTTCTTT
CATSDLQTAFF
>.|TRBJ2-3|.|TRBV19|13
TGTGCCAGTAGCGGCTACCTCACAGATACGCAGTATTTT
CASSGYLTDTQYF
>.|TRBJ2-3|TRBD2|TRBV11-3|15
TGTGCCAGCAGCCGCGGGGGGGAGAGCACAGATACGCAGTATTTT
CASSRGGESTDTQYF
>few|TRBJ2-7|TRBD1|TRBV29-1|12
TGCAGCACCAGACAGGGCCCCTACGAGCAGTACTTC
CSTRQGPYEQYF
>few|TRBJ2-1|TRBD1|TRBV6-5|14
TGTGCCAGCAGTCAGGGACAGGGTATCGATGAGCAGTTCTTC
CASSQGQGIDEQFF
>few|TRBJ1-4|.|TRBV7-9|14
TGTGCCAGCAGTGCCGGGAAGAGAAAAGAAAAACTGTTTTTT
CASSAGKRKEKLFF
>few|TRBJ2-2|.|TRBV7-9|17
TGTGCCAGCCTCATAGGGGAGGTCTATGAACCTACCGGGGAGCTGTTTTTT
CASLIGEVYEPTGELFF
>few|TRBJ1-1|.|TRBV6-5|12
TGTGCCAGCAGTTACGGGGCAACAGAAGCTTTCTTT
CASSYGATEAFF
>.|TRBJ1-5|.|TRBV28|15
TGTGCCAGCAGTTTATTTCTGAGCGGCAATCAGCCCCAGCATTTT
CASSLFLSGNQPQHF